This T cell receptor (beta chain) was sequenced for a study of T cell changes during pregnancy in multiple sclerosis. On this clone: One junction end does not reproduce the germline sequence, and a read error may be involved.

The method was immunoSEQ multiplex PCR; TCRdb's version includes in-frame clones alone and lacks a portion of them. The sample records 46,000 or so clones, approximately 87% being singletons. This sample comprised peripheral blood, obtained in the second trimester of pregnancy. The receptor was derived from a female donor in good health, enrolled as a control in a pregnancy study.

CDR3 in amino acids: CSVEEGLTRSYEQYF. The CDR3 DNA follows: TGCAGCGTCGAAGAGGGCCTCACCCGCTCCTACGAGCAGTACTTC. The V gene is TRBV29-1, the J gene TRBJ2-5, with D possibly TRBD2 on 5 matching bases. The J call is uncertain, as TRBJ2-7 better fits the DNA end. Germline V gene data show CDR1 as SQVTM and CDR2 as ANQGSEA. There are 15 residues in the CDR3.